Only one count was recorded for the clone carrying this T cell receptor beta chain. No antigen is known for it. Researchers isolated CD4+ T cells once approximately eleven days of culture had elapsed. Each participant was given two doses of one vaccine (BNT162b2 or mRNA-1273). Nucleocapsid antibodies were negative in the vaccine recipients, who had never had SARS-CoV-2 infection. This sample was taken from a study of vaccination effects on CD4 cells after COVID-19. Overall study: About 2.1 million PBMC were placed in each well, which was supplemented with approximately 9.7 IU/ml IL-2 and about 10 ug/ml peptides.

Profiled with immunoSEQ multiplex PCR; TCRdb holds only in-frame clones, not every one. Of about 40,000 clones listed, about 67% were seen once; the top ten hold 6% to 8.5%. Germline V CDR1 and CDR2: LGHDT, YNNKEL (reference sequence). The CDR3 has 14 residues. The V segment lost 4 bases and the J segment 6 bases; nucleotides outside the gene matches: 3. The chain uses TRBV3-1 (or the pseudogene TRBV3-2) and TRBJ2-1, with 10 bases fitting TRBD2. The specimen was CD4+ T cells from PBMCs cultured without peptide, collected after COVID-19 vaccination. The sequence derives from a human donor who received a COVID-19 vaccine. The CDR3 DNA sequence: TGTGCCAGCAGCCGGAGCGGGAGGGGCAATGAGCAGTTCTTC. Translating gives CASSRSGRGNEQFF.